These T cell receptor beta chains were read from a single sample in a study of T-cell reconstitution after alpha-beta-depleted transplantation in children. TCRdb reprocessed the PCR reads with MiXCR, giving one entry per CDR3 protein. Of roughly 500,000 distinct CDR3 sequences in the sample, roughly an eighth are singletons; the top ten hold under 7%. The sequencing used PBMCs from the stem cell graft donor, collected from the stem cell graft. These receptors all stem from a human donor who donated a stem cell graft to a child with combined immunodeficiency. The CDR3 runs from the conserved cysteine through the conserved F or W. Each record gives: clone size, D gene, V gene, J gene, CDR3 protein, CDR3 DNA. The D gene is left open where the match is weak. Clone size is not always given. Where it is, it says once, few, many or a class for expanded clones.

.	TRBD1	TRBV20-1	TRBJ2-3	CSAFGQGGTDTQYF	TGCAGTGCTTTCGGACAGGGGGGCACAGATACGCAGTATTTT
.	.	TRBV10-2	TRBJ2-1	CASTPDREGYYEQFF	TGCGCCAGCACCCCGGACAGGGAGGGTTATTATGAGCAGTTCTTC
many	.	TRBV20-1	TRBJ2-2	CSASPLDLLPNTGELFF	TGCAGTGCTAGCCCTCTTGACCTCCTACCGAACACCGGGGAGCTGTTTTTT
few	.	TRBV3-1	TRBJ2-7	CASSQDVPTSYEQYF	TGTGCCAGCAGCCAAGATGTCCCAACGAGCTACGAGCAGTACTTC
many	.	TRBV6-1	TRBJ2-2	CASSEGTVIRELFF	TGTGCCAGCAGTGAAGGGACAGTGATCCGGGAGCTGTTTTTT
.	TRBD2	TRBV7-2	TRBJ2-3	CASHLLAGEDTQYF	TGTGCCAGCCACCTACTAGCGGGAGAAGATACGCAGTATTTT
many	TRBD1	TRBV12-3/TRBV12-4	TRBJ2-7	CASSLAWGTENYEQYF	TGTGCCAGCAGTCTCGCTTGGGGGACAGAAAACTACGAGCAGTACTTC
few	.	TRBV12-3/TRBV12-4	TRBJ1-1	CASSNKFSTEAFF	TGTGCCAGCAGTAATAAATTCAGCACTGAAGCTTTCTTT
many	.	TRBV5-1	TRBJ1-3	CASSLAGGLSGNTIYF	TGCGCCAGCAGCTTGGCCGGAGGGCTCTCTGGAAACACCATATATTTT
many	TRBD1	TRBV27	TRBJ2-7	CASSLSDRGNYEQYF	TGTGCCAGCAGTTTATCCGACAGGGGGAACTACGAGCAGTACTTC
few	TRBD2	TRBV15	TRBJ2-5	CATSRDLAGGYQETQYF	TGTGCCACCAGCAGAGATCTGGCGGGGGGGTACCAAGAGACCCAGTACTTC
many	.	TRBV28	TRBJ2-7	CASSSPYYEQYF	TGTGCCAGCAGTTCCCCGTACTACGAGCAGTACTTC
many	.	TRBV10-3	TRBJ2-3	CAIRAGTSTDTQYF	TGTGCCATCAGGGCGGGCACTAGCACAGATACGCAGTATTTT
.	.	TRBV28	TRBJ2-7	CASSSSDISYEQYF	TGTGCCAGCAGTTCATCGGACATCTCCTACGAGCAGTACTTC
many	TRBD1	TRBV6-2/TRBV6-3	TRBJ2-6	CASSQGQHSGANVLTF	TGTGCCAGCAGTCAGGGACAGCACTCTGGGGCCAACGTCCTGACTTTC
few	.	TRBV2	TRBJ2-3	CASSEVLGPSVDTQYF	TGTGCCAGCAGTGAAGTACTGGGGCCCTCCGTCGATACGCAGTATTTT
many	.	TRBV20-1	TRBJ1-5	CSAELQGLSNQPQHF	TGCAGTGCTGAATTACAGGGTTTGAGCAATCAGCCCCAGCATTTT
.	.	TRBV28	TRBJ2-7	CASRPPGGYEQYF	TGTGCCAGCAGGCCCCCCGGGGGCTACGAGCAGTACTTC
few	.	TRBV3-1	TRBJ2-1	CASSPLDRYNEQFF	TGTGCCAGCAGCCCCTTAGACAGGTACAATGAGCAGTTCTTC
.	TRBD1	TRBV6-1	TRBJ1-6	CASSEAVMAGGLNSPLHF	TGTGCCAGCAGTGAAGCTGTTATGGCAGGGGGCCTTAATTCACCCCTCCACTTT
.	.	TRBV7-2	TRBJ2-7	CASSLLGLYEQYF	TGTGCCAGCAGCTTATTAGGTCTCTACGAGCAGTACTTC
.	.	TRBV28	TRBJ1-1	CASTNLGQAGWYTEAFF	TGTGCCAGCACTAACCTAGGCCAGGCTGGGTGGTACACTGAAGCTTTCTTT
.	.	TRBV29-1	TRBJ2-5	CSVEGRASWAETQYF	TGCAGCGTTGAAGGAAGGGCTAGTTGGGCTGAGACCCAGTACTTC
.	TRBD2	TRBV23-1	TRBJ2-3	CASSPPGLVCDTQYF	TGCGCCAGCAGTCCTCCGGGACTAGTGTGCGATACGCAGTATTTT
many	TRBD1	TRBV5-5	TRBJ2-7	CASSSKTGGVFEQYF	TGTGCCAGCAGCTCTAAGACAGGGGGCGTTTTCGAGCAGTACTTC
few	.	TRBV7-8	TRBJ1-4	CASSLINEKLFF	TGTGCCAGCAGCTTGATAAATGAAAAACTGTTTTTT
.	.	TRBV5-5	TRBJ1-2	CASSSDIPRLYGYTF	TGTGCCAGCAGCTCGGACATCCCTCGGCTCTATGGCTACACCTTC
few	TRBD1	TRBV20-1	TRBJ2-7	CSARARTGNPYEQYF	TGCAGTGCTAGAGCTCGGACAGGGAACCCCTACGAGCAGTACTTC
.	.	TRBV7-9	TRBJ2-7	CASSYRSTYEQYF	TGTGCCAGCAGCTACCGGTCTACCTACGAGCAGTACTTC
.	.	TRBV7-8	TRBJ2-7	CASSTRQVKGEQYF	TGTGCCAGCAGCACCCGACAGGTGAAGGGCGAGCAGTACTTC
many	TRBD1	TRBV11-3	TRBJ2-5	CASSPYRGKETQYF	TGTGCCAGCAGCCCATACAGGGGGAAAGAGACCCAGTACTTC
many	.	TRBV12-3/TRBV12-4	TRBJ2-5	CASNNEGGVETQYF	TGTGCCAGCAATAACGAAGGGGGAGTTGAGACCCAGTACTTC
many	.	TRBV12-3/TRBV12-4	TRBJ1-4	CASRARGGEKLFF	TGTGCCAGCAGGGCAAGGGGAGGTGAAAAACTGTTTTTT
many	.	TRBV6-1	TRBJ1-2	CASSVSAANYGYTF	TGTGCCAGCAGTGTATCGGCAGCTAACTATGGCTACACCTTC
.	TRBD1	TRBV6-1	TRBJ2-3	CAIQQGRVSDTQYF	TGTGCTATCCAACAGGGGCGAGTGTCAGATACGCAGTATTTT
few	.	TRBV4-2	TRBJ2-6	CASSLTGRGSGANVLTF	TGTGCCAGCAGCCTGACAGGACGTGGCTCTGGGGCCAACGTCCTGACTTTC
.	.	TRBV20-1	TRBJ1-2	CSAPGDNYGYTF	TGCAGTGCTCCGGGGGACAACTATGGCTACACCTTC
many	TRBD2	TRBV6-2/TRBV6-3	TRBJ2-1	CASREGGRGYNEQFF	TGTGCCAGCAGAGAAGGCGGGAGGGGCTACAATGAGCAGTTCTTC
few	.	TRBV20-1	TRBJ1-6	CSARDSPTVAFYSPLHF	TGCAGTGCTAGAGATAGCCCAACTGTGGCTTTCTACTCACCCCTCCACTTT
once	TRBD1	TRBV16	TRBJ1-3	CASSPTPRDSRNTIYF	TGTGCCAGCAGCCCAACCCCCCGGGACAGTAGAAACACCATATATTTT
few	TRBD1	TRBV5-8	TRBJ2-7	CASSSPAPGQGMRSEQYF	TGTGCCAGCAGCTCCCCAGCGCCGGGACAGGGGATGAGGTCCGAGCAGTACTTC
.	.	TRBV6-1	TRBJ2-7	CASSEWEETYEQYF	TGTGCCAGCAGTGAATGGGAAGAGACCTACGAGCAGTACTTC
many	TRBD1	TRBV5-1	TRBJ2-1	CASSGRTGGNEQFF	TGCGCCAGCAGCGGAAGGACAGGGGGCAATGAGCAGTTCTTC
few	TRBD2	TRBV6-2/TRBV6-3	TRBJ2-1	CASSYSGLSTSGSTDEQFF	TGTGCCAGCAGTTACTCGGGATTATCAACTAGCGGAAGTACAGATGAGCAGTTCTTC
.	.	TRBV19	TRBJ2-7	CASSNMLGTYF	TGTGCCAGTAGTAATATGCTCGGGACGTACTTC
.	TRBD1	TRBV3-1	TRBJ2-3	CASSHPTQGAGTDTQYF	TGTGCCAGCAGCCACCCGACACAGGGGGCGGGCACAGATACGCAGTATTTT
many	.	TRBV6-2/TRBV6-3	TRBJ1-5	CASSYGRSIVNQPQHF	TGTGCCAGCAGTTACGGTCGTAGCATTGTTAATCAGCCCCAGCATTTT